What follows are 32 T cell receptor beta chains derived from one specimen sequenced in a study of blood T cell repertoires in COVID-19. TCRdb keeps only in-frame clones here, not all; method: immunoSEQ multiplex PCR. The sample records around 170,000 clones, about 80% being singletons. Sequenced input: peripheral blood. These receptor sequences come from a human donor in a cohort sampled during active COVID-19.

V gene TRBV7-3 combines with J gene TRBJ2-7, with 9 bases aligning to TRBD1. Germline V gene sequence: CDR1 SGHTA, CDR2 FQGTGA. V was clipped by 5 bases and J by 4 bases; unmatched bases: 9. The CDR3 runs 15 residues. CDR3 region: CASSNTGGPQYEQYF. In DNA form, the CDR3 reads TGTGCCAGCAGCAACACAGGGGGCCCTCAGTACGAGCAGTACTTC.

This sequence joins TRBV25-1 and TRBJ2-7, with 9 positions matching TRBD1. This CDR3 contains 15 residues. V lost 3 bases to trimming and J lost 4 bases; unmatched junction nucleotides: 7. The germline V gene encodes CDR1 MGHDK and CDR2 SYGVNS. CDR3 in amino acids: CASSDPGTGYYEQYF. CDR3 DNA: TGTGCCAGCAGTGACCCGGGGACAGGGTATTACGAGCAGTACTTC.

This chain connects TRBV2 to TRBJ2-3, with 12 bases fitting TRBD2. The CDR3 covers 16 residues. The junction had 8 bases not matched to a gene; V was cut back by 6 bases and J by 4 bases. Germline V CDR1 and CDR2: SNHLY, FYNNEI. This CDR3 reads CASSLRRTSGADTQYF. CDR3 DNA: TGTGCCAGCAGCCTTAGACGGACTAGCGGGGCAGATACGCAGTATTTT.

The gene calls are TRBV6-2 or TRBV6-3 and TRBJ2-1, with 12 bases identical to TRBD1. Germline values: CDR1 MNHEY, CDR2 SVGEGT. The trim removed 4 bases at V and 7 bases at J, leaving 8 bases unmatched. The CDR3 loop spans 16 amino acids. This CDR3 is CASSSYRDRGRNEQFF. In DNA form, the CDR3 reads TGTGCCAGCAGTTCATACCGGGACAGGGGGCGGAATGAGCAGTTCTTC.

The gene calls are TRBV5-6 and TRBJ1-3; D might be TRBD1 (6 bases). Germline CDR1 and CDR2: SGHDT and YYEEEE. The CDR3 contains 14 residues. Trimming pared 2 bases from V and 7 bases from J, leaving 13 bases between. CDR3 protein: CASSFGGARNTIYF. The CDR3 DNA reads as TGTGCCAGCAGCTTCGGGGGGGCGAGGAACACCATATATTTT.

The chain has TRBV5-6 and TRBJ1-1; 7 positions agree with TRBD1. CDR3 length: 13 residues. In germline, CDR1 is SGHDT, CDR2 YYEEEE. J was trimmed by 12 bases and V by 5 bases; bases with no gene match: 13. Written as DNA, the CDR3 is TGTGCCAGCAGTTCCCGACAGGGAGGAATGACTTTCTTT. Its protein is CASSSRQGGMTFF. The complete variable domain, with remaining parts taken from reference TRBV5-6 and TRBJ1-1, reads DAGVTQSPTHLIKTRGQQVTLRCSPKSGHDTVSWYQQALGQGPQFIFQYYEEEERQRGNFPDRFSGHQFPNYSSELNVNALLLGDSALYLCASSSRQGGMTFFGQGTRLTVV.

This clone was seen more than once but under ten times. CDR3 sequence reads: CASSWGHTNTEAFF. CDR3 in DNA: TGCGCCAGCAGCTGGGGACACACGAACACTGAAGCTTTCTTT. The chain joins TRBV5-1 to TRBJ1-1, with D perhaps matching TRBD1 (6 bases). In germline, CDR1 is SGHRS, CDR2 YFSETQ. Trimming removed 3 bases at V and 1 base at J, with 10 bases between. This CDR3 is built from 14 residues.

This clone has more than one count but fewer than ten. The V gene is TRBV27, the J gene TRBJ2-7; a weak D match, TRBD2 (6 bases). The CDR3 covers 15 residues. The germline V gene encodes CDR1 MNHEY and CDR2 SMNVEV (reference sequence). The V gene lost 7 bases and the J gene lost 4 bases, with 20 bases spanning the gap. The CDR3 bases are TGTGCCAGCACCCCGCAAACGGGAGCTGGGTACGAGCAGTACTTC. This translates into CASTPQTGAGYEQYF.

DNA for the CDR3: TGTGCCAGCAGCTTAACCGGGGGAGGAGAAGCTTTCTTT. Protein: CASSLTGGGEAFF. This chain joins TRBV7-2 and TRBJ1-1, with D possibly TRBD1 on 5 matching bases. The V gene's germline CDR1 is SGHTA and CDR2 FQGNSA. Trimming took off 2 bases at V and 8 bases at J, with 12 bases between the two ends. The CDR3 has 13 residues.

The CDR3 DNA reads TGTGCCAGCAGCTTGAACGGGGGGCTCGGGGCCAACGTCCTGACTTTC. It codes for CASSLNGGLGANVLTF. The chain employs TRBV7-4 and TRBJ2-6; D may be TRBD2 (7 bases). The germline CDR1 and CDR2 sequences are SGHVT and SQSDAQ. This CDR3 region has 16 residues. Deletions cut 3 bases from V and 4 bases from J, with 13 bases between.

The chain is built from TRBV6-2 or TRBV6-3 and TRBJ2-6; TRBD1 matches at 8 bases. V was clipped by 6 bases and J by 3 bases; unmatched bases: 13. CDR3 size: 18 residues. Germline values: CDR1 MNHEY, CDR2 SVGEGT. DNA of the CDR3: TGTGCCAGCAGCCGCCGATCTGGACAGGGCGGTGGGGCCAACGTCCTGACTTTC. Its translation is CASSRRSGQGGGANVLTF.

The chain carries TRBV15 and TRBJ2-3; maybe TRBD2 (5 bases). Germline loops: CDR1 LNHNV, CDR2 YYDKDF (reference sequence). CDR3 length equals 17 residues. V lost 8 bases to trimming and J lost 0 bases, with 21 bases between them. The CDR3 DNA reads as TGTGCCACCTCAACCGGGGTTAGTAGAGCTAGCACAGATACGCAGTATTTT. Its translation: CATSTGVSRASTDTQYF.

The chain carries TRBV6-1 and TRBJ1-1, with 10 bases fitting TRBD1. CDR1 and CDR2 from the germline V gene are MNHNS and SASEGT. The trim removed 0 bases at V and 4 bases at J, leaving 17 bases unmatched. This CDR3 is built from 20 residues. The CDR3 spells CASSEAFWGQGPRRGTEAFF. Written as DNA, the CDR3 is TGTGCCAGCAGTGAAGCTTTCTGGGGACAGGGGCCAAGAAGGGGCACTGAAGCTTTCTTT.

This clone was picked up one time. V is TRBV5-1 and J is TRBJ2-7; the D gene is possibly TRBD2 (5 bases). Germline V gene lookup returns CDR1 SGHRS and CDR2 YFSETQ. Between the trimmed V and J ends, which lost 2 bases and 0 bases, there was a span of 6 bases. This CDR3 is 13 amino acids long. The CDR3 coding sequence is TGCGCCAGCAGCTTTGAGGGCTCCTACGAGCAGTACTTC. Amino acid sequence: CASSFEGSYEQYF.

The V gene is TRBV5-4, the J gene TRBJ2-7; no clear D gene. The CDR3 runs to 15 residues. V was trimmed by 4 bases and J by 2 bases, leaving 16 bases between them. Germline-derived CDR1 and CDR2 are SGHNT and YYREEE (reference sequence). The CDR3 DNA reads TGTGCCAGCAGCGCTGACAACACCCCGACCTACGAGCAGTACTTC. It is translated as CASSADNTPTYEQYF.

The rearrangement joins TRBV5-1 to TRBJ2-6, with TRBD2 identical over 12 bases. V was clipped by 2 bases and J by 0 bases; unmatched bases: 6. This CDR3 is 19 amino acids long. The germline V gene has CDR1 SGHRS and CDR2 YFSETQ. The CDR3 protein is CASSFSTSGGLSGANVLTF. The DNA of the CDR3 is TGCGCCAGCAGCTTTTCGACTAGCGGGGGCCTCTCTGGGGCCAACGTCCTGACTTTC.

This sequence joins TRBV12-3 or TRBV12-4 and TRBJ1-1; D remains ambiguous. V dropped 10 bases and J dropped 0 bases, with 9 bases sitting between them. This CDR3 comprises 12 residues. The CDR3 nucleotides read TGTGCCACCACAACAGTGAACACTGAAGCTTTCTTT. Its translation: CATTTVNTEAFF.

This sequence joins TRBV6-5 and TRBJ1-1; D gene ambiguous. Trimming took off 0 bases at V and 1 base at J, with 6 bases between the two ends. The CDR3 is 14 residues long. Germline-derived CDR1 and CDR2 are MNHEY and SVGAGI. The CDR3 nucleotides read TGTGCCAGCAGTTACTCGGCCGCGAACACTGAAGCTTTCTTT. Its protein product is CASSYSAANTEAFF.

V usage is TRBV6-4 and J usage is TRBJ2-3, with TRBD2 as a possible D gene (5 bases). Germline-derived CDR1 and CDR2 are MRHNA and SNTAGT. Trimming shortened V by 2 bases and J by 4 bases, and 19 bases separated the two germline ends. This CDR3 region has 17 residues. The CDR3 nucleotides read TGTGCCAGCAGTGACCCGAGTTGGACCCGGGGAGCAGATACGCAGTATTTT. Its protein is CASSDPSWTRGADTQYF.

V is TRBV5-4 and J is TRBJ2-7; 8 nucleotides align to TRBD2. Trimming at V came to 4 bases and at J to 3 bases, leaving 9 bases not matched to a gene. This CDR3 has 15 amino acids. Germline assignment: CDR1 SGHNT and CDR2 YYREEE (reference sequence). The CDR3 bases are TGTGCCAGCAGCCATACTAGCGGTTCTTTCTACGAGCAGTACTTC. It specifies CASSHTSGSFYEQYF.

CDR3 DNA sequence: TGTGCCAGCAGCTTGGGTAGGACTGGGATAGATACGCAGTATTTT. It codes for CASSLGRTGIDTQYF. The chain has TRBV5-6 and TRBJ2-3; a weak D match, TRBD2 (5 bases). Germline CDR1 reads SGHDT; CDR2 reads YYEEEE. Trimming left V 0 bases short and J 5 bases short, with 13 bases between. The CDR3 totals 15 residues.

This clone was counted once. The gene calls are TRBV5-6 and TRBJ1-2; D is undetermined. V was pared by 3 bases and J by 0 bases, with 15 bases between. Germline V gene data show CDR1 as SGHDT and CDR2 as YYEEEE. The CDR3 sequence is 16 residues long. The CDR3 nucleotides read TGTGCCAGCAGCTCCCTTTCCCACGGTGCTAACTATGGCTACACCTTC. This encodes CASSSLSHGANYGYTF.

For the CDR3, the DNA is TGTGCCAGCAGCTCGGGACTTTGGGATGAGCAGTTCTTC. Translated, it gives CASSSGLWDEQFF. The gene calls are TRBV11-1 and TRBJ2-1; D may be TRBD2 (6 bases). Germline values: CDR1 SGHAT, CDR2 FQDESV (reference sequence). There are 13 residues in the CDR3. V was pared by 4 bases and J by 8 bases, with 12 bases between.

The V call is TRBV28, the J call TRBJ1-5; 7 bases fit TRBD1. Trimming removed 4 bases from V and 4 bases from J; junction bases left unmatched: 7. CDR1 is MDHEN and CDR2 is SYDVKM in the germline V gene. The CDR3 spans 15 residues. The CDR3 DNA reads TGTGCCAGCAGTTCCCTGGCAGGGGGAAATCAGCCCCAGCATTTT. As protein: CASSSLAGGNQPQHF.

This sequence joins TRBV27 and TRBJ2-7, with 7 bases identical to TRBD1. V lost 2 bases to trimming and J lost 1 base; unmatched junction nucleotides: 5. Germline CDR1 and CDR2: MNHEY and SMNVEV (reference sequence). There are 15 residues in the CDR3. DNA of the CDR3: TGTGCCAGCAGTTTACGACAGGGTATTTCCTACGAGCAGTACTTC. Its protein product is CASSLRQGISYEQYF.

The chain employs TRBV7-9 and TRBJ1-2, with a weak D call TRBD1 (5 bases). Germline values: CDR1 SEHNR, CDR2 FQNEAQ (reference sequence). V gave up 4 bases and J gave up 0 bases, with 9 bases separating them. This CDR3 spans 14 amino acids. This chain's CDR3 is CASSWAQANYGYTF. The CDR3 DNA follows: TGTGCCAGCAGCTGGGCACAGGCTAACTATGGCTACACCTTC.

The chain carries TRBV5-4 and TRBJ1-4; D is ambiguous. The germline V and J ends were trimmed by 4 bases and 0 bases, with 7 bases remaining between them. Looked up from germline, CDR1 is SGHNT and CDR2 is YYREEE (reference sequence). This CDR3 comprises 14 residues. CDR3 nucleotide sequence: TGTGCCAGCAGCCCACAGTCAACTAATGAAAAACTGTTTTTT. It yields the protein CASSPQSTNEKLFF.

The V gene is TRBV3-1 (or the pseudogene TRBV3-2), the J gene TRBJ2-1; TRBD2 might be the D (5 bases). V was shortened by 1 base and J by 16 bases, with 17 bases between the two germline ends. There are 13 residues in the CDR3. Germline V lookup: CDR1 LGHDT, CDR2 YNNKEL (reference sequence). The CDR3 loop reads CASSQGSAGAPFF. The DNA of the CDR3 is TGTGCCAGCAGCCAAGGAAGTGCGGGTGCTCCTTTCTTC.

Worth noting for this clone: Distinct nucleotide sequences in the sample also encode this CDR3. The chain is built from TRBV3-1 (or the pseudogene TRBV3-2) and TRBJ1-2, with D uncertain. Trimming removed 0 bases from V and 7 bases from J, with 9 bases in between. Germline CDR1 LGHDT, CDR2 YNNKEL (reference sequence). This CDR3 comprises 13 residues. The CDR3 DNA reads as TGTGCCAGCAGCCAAGATTTGGGAGCTGGCTACACCTTC. Translating gives CASSQDLGAGYTF.

The J gene is TRBJ2-5, the V gene TRBV27, with TRBD2 identical over 10 bases. Germline assignment: CDR1 MNHEY and CDR2 SMNVEV (reference sequence). V dropped 6 bases and J dropped 4; count of bases not matched to a gene: 8. The CDR3 is 15 amino acids. The CDR3 bases are TGTGCCAGCAGCCCTTTAGCGGGAGGTACAGAGACCCAGTACTTC. It encodes CASSPLAGGTETQYF.

The CDR3 DNA follows: TGTGCCAGCAGAGTGGGGATGGGACAGGGAGAGGGAAAACTGTTTTTT. This codes for CASRVGMGQGEGKLFF. This chain uses TRBV9 with TRBJ1-4, with TRBD1 matching over 9 bases. The germline gives CDR1 SGDLS, CDR2 YYNGEE. The CDR3 sequence is 16 residues long. V shed 5 bases, J shed 10 bases, and the junction held 15 bases outside the gene matches.

The chain employs TRBV6-5 and TRBJ1-5; 8 bases are shared with TRBD1. Trimming cost V 7 bases and J 2 bases; bases outside gene matches: 7. This CDR3 comprises 15 residues. Germline loops: CDR1 MNHEY, CDR2 SVGAGI. CDR3 region: CASTPDRAGNQPQHF. Here the CDR3 DNA reads TGTGCCAGCACCCCGGACAGGGCGGGCAATCAGCCCCAGCATTTT.